Detailed here is one T cell receptor (beta chain). Other nucleotide sequences in the sample specify the same CDR3. The data were taken from a study of shared clonotypes between healthy human individuals. It was at deep level that the assay was run. TCRdb's copy holds only in-frame clones and misses some; the assay was immunoSEQ multiplex PCR. The data show about 1 million clones, approximately 70% seen once. Trimming shortened V by 7 bases and J by 7 bases, and 8 bases separated the two germline ends. CDR1 is MGHDK, CDR2 SYGVNS, per germline. There are 11 residues in the CDR3. The J gene is TRBJ2-1, the V gene TRBV25-1, with D possibly TRBD1 on 6 matching bases. Sequenced sample: memory CD4+ T cells sorted from blood. The subset is: CD45RA-negative fraction. This sequence originates from a man between 18 and 35 years old in good health. The CDR3 protein is CASTRGNEQFF. The CDR3, as DNA: TGTGCCAGCACTAGGGGGAATGAGCAGTTCTTC.